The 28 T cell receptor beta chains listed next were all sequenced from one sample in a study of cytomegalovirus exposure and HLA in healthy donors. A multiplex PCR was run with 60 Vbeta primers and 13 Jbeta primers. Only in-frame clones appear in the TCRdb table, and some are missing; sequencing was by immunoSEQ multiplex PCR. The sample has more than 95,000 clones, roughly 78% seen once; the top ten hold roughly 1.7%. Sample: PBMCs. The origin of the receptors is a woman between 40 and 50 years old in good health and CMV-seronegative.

CDR3 sequence (DNA): TGTGCCAGCAGTTTACTGCGGGACACCGGGGAGCTGTTTTTT. This encodes CASSLLRDTGELFF. This sequence joins TRBV27 and TRBJ2-2; TRBD2 is a possible D gene (5 bases). The CDR3 runs to 14 residues. Trimming stripped 2 bases from V and 3 bases from J, with 7 bases between. From germline, CDR1 is MNHEY and CDR2 SMNVEV (reference sequence).

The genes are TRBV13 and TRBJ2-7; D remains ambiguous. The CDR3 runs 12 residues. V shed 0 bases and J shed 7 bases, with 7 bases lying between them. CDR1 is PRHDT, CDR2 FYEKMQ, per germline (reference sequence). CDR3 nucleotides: TGTGCCAGCAGCTTAGGCTGGCAAGAGCAGTACTTC. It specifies CASSLGWQEQYF.

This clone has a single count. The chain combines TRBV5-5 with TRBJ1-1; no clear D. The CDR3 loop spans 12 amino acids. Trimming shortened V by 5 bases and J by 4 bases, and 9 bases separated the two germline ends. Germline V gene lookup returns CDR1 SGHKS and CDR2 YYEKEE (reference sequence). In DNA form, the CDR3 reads TGTGCCAGCAGTTACGCGGGCACTGAAGCTTTCTTT. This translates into CASSYAGTEAFF.

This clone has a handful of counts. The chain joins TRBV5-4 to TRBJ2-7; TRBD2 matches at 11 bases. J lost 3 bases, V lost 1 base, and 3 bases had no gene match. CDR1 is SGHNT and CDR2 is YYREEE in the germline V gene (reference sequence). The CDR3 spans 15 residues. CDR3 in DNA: TGTGCCAGCAGCTTGCAGGGGACTAGCGGCTACGAGCAGTACTTC. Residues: CASSLQGTSGYEQYF.

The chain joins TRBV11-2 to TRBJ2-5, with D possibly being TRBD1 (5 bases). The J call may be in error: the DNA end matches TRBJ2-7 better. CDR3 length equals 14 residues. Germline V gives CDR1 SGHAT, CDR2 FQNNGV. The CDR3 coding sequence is TGTGCCAGCAGCTTAGAAGGGGTGTCCTACGAGCAGTACTTC. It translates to CASSLEGVSYEQYF.

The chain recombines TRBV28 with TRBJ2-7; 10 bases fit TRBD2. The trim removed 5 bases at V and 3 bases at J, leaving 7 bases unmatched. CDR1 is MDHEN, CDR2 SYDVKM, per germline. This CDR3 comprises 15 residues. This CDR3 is CASSGAGGPRYEQYF. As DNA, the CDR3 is TGTGCCAGCAGTGGAGCGGGAGGGCCTCGCTACGAGCAGTACTTC.

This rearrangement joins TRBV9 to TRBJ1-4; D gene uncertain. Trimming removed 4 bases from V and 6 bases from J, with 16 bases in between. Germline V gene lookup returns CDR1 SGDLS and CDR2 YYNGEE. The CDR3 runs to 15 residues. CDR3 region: CASSLTDGDYEKLFF. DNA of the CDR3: TGTGCCAGCAGCCTTACCGACGGGGATTATGAAAAACTGTTTTTT.

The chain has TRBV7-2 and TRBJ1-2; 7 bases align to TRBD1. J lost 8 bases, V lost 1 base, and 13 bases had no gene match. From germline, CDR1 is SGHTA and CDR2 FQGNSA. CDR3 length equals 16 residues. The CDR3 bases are TGTGCCAGCAGCTTAGAATCGGGACAGCTTTCCGGCGGCTACACCTTC. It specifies CASSLESGQLSGGYTF.

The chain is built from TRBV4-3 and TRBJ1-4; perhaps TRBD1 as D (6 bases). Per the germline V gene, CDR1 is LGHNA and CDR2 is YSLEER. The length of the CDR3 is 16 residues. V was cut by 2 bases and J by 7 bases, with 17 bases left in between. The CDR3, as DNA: TGCGCCAGCAGCCAATCTACGGGGGGCGCGTTTGAAAAACTGTTTTTT. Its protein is CASSQSTGGAFEKLFF.

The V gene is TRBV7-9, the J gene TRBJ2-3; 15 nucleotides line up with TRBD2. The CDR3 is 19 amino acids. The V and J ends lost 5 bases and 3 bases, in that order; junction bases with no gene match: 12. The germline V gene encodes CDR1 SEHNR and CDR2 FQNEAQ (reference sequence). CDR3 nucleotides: TGTGCCAGCAGCCCCGGACAGGGACTAGCGGGAGGTGTGACAGATACGCAGTATTTT. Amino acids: CASSPGQGLAGGVTDTQYF.

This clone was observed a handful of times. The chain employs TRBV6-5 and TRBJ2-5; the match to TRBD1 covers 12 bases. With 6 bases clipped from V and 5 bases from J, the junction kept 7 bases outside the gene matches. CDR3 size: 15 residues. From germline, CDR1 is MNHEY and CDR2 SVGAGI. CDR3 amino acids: CASRRGTGGLETQYF. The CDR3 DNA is TGTGCCAGCAGGAGGGGGACAGGGGGCCTGGAGACCCAGTACTTC.

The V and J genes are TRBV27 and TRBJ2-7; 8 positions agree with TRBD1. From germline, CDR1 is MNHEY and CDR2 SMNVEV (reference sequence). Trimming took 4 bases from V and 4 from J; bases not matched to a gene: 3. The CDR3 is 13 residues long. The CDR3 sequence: CASSSGTGYEQYF. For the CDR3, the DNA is TGTGCCAGCAGTTCCGGGACAGGTTACGAGCAGTACTTC.

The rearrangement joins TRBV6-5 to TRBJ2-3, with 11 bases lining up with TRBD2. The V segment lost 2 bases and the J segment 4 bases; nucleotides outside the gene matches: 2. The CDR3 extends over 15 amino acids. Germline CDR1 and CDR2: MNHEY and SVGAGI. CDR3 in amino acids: CASSYASGRSDTQYF. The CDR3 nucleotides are TGTGCCAGCAGTTACGCTAGCGGGAGGTCAGATACGCAGTATTTT.

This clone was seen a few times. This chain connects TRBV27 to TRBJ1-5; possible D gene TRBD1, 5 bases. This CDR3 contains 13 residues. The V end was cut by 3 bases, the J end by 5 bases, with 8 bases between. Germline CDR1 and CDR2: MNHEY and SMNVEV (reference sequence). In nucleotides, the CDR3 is TGTGCCAGCAGTTTGGCGGGGGATCAGCCCCAGCATTTT. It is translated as CASSLAGDQPQHF.

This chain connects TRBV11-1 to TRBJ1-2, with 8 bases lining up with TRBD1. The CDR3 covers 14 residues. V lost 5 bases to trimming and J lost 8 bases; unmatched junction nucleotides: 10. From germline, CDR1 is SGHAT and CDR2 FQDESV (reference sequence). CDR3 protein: CASSPRTGLGGYTF. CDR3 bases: TGTGCCAGCAGCCCCCGGACAGGGCTAGGAGGCTACACCTTC.

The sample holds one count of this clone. DNA of the CDR3: TGTGCCAGCAGTTTAGGGACAGGGGCGAGGGCTAATGAAAAACTGTTTTTT. Encoded protein: CASSLGTGARANEKLFF. This chain links TRBV28 with TRBJ1-4; TRBD1 aligns across 10 bases. V was pared by 2 bases and J by 3 bases, with 6 bases of the junction left unmatched. In germline, CDR1 is MDHEN, CDR2 SYDVKM. The CDR3 consists of 17 residues.

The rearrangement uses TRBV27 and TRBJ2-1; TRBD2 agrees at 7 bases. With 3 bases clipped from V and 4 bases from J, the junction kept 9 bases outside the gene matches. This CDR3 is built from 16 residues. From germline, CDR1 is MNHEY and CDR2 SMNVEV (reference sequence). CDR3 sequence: CASSLAAGAGYNEQFF. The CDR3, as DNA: TGTGCCAGCAGTTTGGCGGCGGGAGCGGGTTACAATGAGCAGTTCTTC.

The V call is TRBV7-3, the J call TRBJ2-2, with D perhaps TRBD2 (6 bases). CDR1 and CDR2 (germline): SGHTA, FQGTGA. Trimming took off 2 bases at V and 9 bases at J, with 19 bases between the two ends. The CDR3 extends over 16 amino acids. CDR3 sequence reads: CASSLAGLGFGRELFF. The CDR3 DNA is TGTGCCAGCAGCTTAGCGGGACTTGGGTTCGGTCGGGAGCTGTTTTTT.

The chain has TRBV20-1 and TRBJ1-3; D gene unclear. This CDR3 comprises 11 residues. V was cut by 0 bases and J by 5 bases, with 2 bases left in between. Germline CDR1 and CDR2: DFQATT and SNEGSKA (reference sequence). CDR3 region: CSARDRNTIYF. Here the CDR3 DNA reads TGCAGTGCTAGAGACAGAAACACCATATATTTT.

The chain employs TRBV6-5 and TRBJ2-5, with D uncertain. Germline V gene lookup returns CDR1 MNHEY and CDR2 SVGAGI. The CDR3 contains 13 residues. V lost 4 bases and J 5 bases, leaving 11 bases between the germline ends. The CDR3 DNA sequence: TGTGCCAGCAGTTCGCCAGAGAGGGAGACCCAGTACTTC. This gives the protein CASSSPERETQYF.

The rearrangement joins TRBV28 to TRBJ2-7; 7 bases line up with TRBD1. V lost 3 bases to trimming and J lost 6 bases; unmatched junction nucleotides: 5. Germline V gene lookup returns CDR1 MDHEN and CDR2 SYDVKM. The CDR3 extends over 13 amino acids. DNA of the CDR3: TGTGCCAGCAGTTTGCCGGGACAGCCCGAGCAGTACTTC. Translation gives CASSLPGQPEQYF.

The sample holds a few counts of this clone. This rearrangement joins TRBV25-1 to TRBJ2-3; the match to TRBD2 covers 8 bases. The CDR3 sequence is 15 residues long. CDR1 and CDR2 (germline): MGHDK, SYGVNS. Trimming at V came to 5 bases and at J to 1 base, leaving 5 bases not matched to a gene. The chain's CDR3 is CASSLPAGGTDTQYF. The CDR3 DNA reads TGTGCCAGCAGTCTACCAGCGGGAGGCACAGATACGCAGTATTTT.

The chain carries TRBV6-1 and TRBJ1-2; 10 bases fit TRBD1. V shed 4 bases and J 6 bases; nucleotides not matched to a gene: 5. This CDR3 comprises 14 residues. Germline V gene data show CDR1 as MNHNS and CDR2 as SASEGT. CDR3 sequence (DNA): TGTGCCAGCAGTGGGGACAGGGGTTGGAATGGCTACACCTTC. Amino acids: CASSGDRGWNGYTF.

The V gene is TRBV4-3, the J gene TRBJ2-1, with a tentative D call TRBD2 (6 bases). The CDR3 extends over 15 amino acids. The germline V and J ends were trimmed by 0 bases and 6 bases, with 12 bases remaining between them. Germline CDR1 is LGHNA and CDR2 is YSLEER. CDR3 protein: CASSQDTGVFNEQFF. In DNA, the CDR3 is TGCGCCAGCAGCCAAGATACGGGAGTTTTCAATGAGCAGTTCTTC.

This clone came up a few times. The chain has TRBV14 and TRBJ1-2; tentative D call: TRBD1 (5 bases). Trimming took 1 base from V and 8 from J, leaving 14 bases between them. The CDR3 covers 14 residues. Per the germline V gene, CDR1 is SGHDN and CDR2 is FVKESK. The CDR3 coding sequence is TGTGCCAGCAGCCAAGGGGGGGGGACGGGGGGCTACACCTTC. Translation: CASSQGGGTGGYTF.

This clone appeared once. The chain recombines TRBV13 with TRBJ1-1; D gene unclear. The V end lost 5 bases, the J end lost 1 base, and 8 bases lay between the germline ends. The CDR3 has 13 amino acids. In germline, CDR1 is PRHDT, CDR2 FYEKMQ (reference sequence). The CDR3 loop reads CASSETENTEAFF. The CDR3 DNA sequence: TGTGCCAGCAGCGAAACAGAGAACACTGAAGCTTTCTTT.

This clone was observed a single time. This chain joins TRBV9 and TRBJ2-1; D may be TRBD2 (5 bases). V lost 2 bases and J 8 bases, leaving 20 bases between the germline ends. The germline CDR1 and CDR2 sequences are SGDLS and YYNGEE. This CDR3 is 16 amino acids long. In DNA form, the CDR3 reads TGTGCCAGCAGCGTCGGGGTTTTGGCCAGCCCGCATGAGCAGTTCTTC. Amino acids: CASSVGVLASPHEQFF.

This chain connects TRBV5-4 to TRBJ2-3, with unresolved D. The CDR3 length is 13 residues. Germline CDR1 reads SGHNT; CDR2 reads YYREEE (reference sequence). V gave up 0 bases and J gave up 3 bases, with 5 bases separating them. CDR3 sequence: CASSLVATDTQYF. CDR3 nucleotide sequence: TGTGCCAGCAGCTTGGTTGCGACAGATACGCAGTATTTT.